The clone carrying this TCR beta chain was observed a single time. Its target is unknown. 60 Vbeta and 13 Jbeta primers were used in PCR. The method was immunoSEQ multiplex PCR; TCRdb's version includes in-frame clones alone and lacks a portion of them. Of approximately 38,000 clones detected, roughly 82% appear once; the ten largest clones hold over 9.5%. The data are from a study of cytomegalovirus exposure and HLA in healthy donors. Overall study findings and caveats: What a later analysis showed was that several of the most significant clusters appeared linked to common viral pathogens. CMV serostatus was the only immune exposure information that was available.

Germline CDR1 SGDLS, CDR2 YYNGEE. Trimming stripped 2 bases from V and 2 bases from J, with 15 bases between. The CDR3 is 16 amino acids. This chain joins TRBV9 and TRBJ2-3; D perhaps matches TRBD1 (7 bases). The sequence came from a young woman in good health and CMV-seropositive. Source material: PBMCs. CDR3 amino acids: CASSVGGQRFTDTQYF. CDR3 nucleotide sequence: TGTGCCAGCAGCGTGGGGGGACAGCGGTTCACAGATACGCAGTATTTT.